The TCR gamma chain under discussion was sequenced for a study of gamma-delta chains in newborns, infants, children (dated by TCRdb to about 2019). About the study as a whole: According to the title of the study, polyclonal expansion of innate gammadelta T cells immediately after birth is driven by microbial exposure. The study examined the way microbial exposure affected innate gammadelta T cell populations in human newborns right after birth.

The run used an Illumina MiSeq. TCRdb called clones afresh from the public reads with CATT; identical DNA rows were later merged. In all, the sample holds some 1,100 gamma-chain clones, and about 2.2% of those were seen once. Roughly a third of the sample rests with the top ten. This clone occurred a few times. Its antigen has not been determined. Per-nucleotide qualities are absent, and no much larger clonotype sits a single base away. Relative to germline, V is missing 2 bases and J is missing 8 bases, with 3 bases of the junction outside any gene match. Including the terminal cysteine and phenylalanine, the CDR3 comprises 11 residues. Kept here is only the CDR3 DNA, which spans 33 bases and is read in frame from base 1. For CDR1 and CDR2, the germline V gene (reference sequence) lists GITISATS and ISYDGTV.

The sequence joins TRGV9 to TRGJ1 or TRGJ2. Sample: blood. The origin of this receptor is a child who was a newborn, infant or young child, either healthy, febrile or measles-vaccinated (not recorded which). The CDR3 amino acid sequence is: CALWEGNKKLF. The bases read TGTGCCTTGTGGGAGGGTAATAAGAAACTCTTT.